The 5 T cell receptor beta chains reported below all come from one sample, sequenced in a study of blood T cell repertoires in COVID-19. Sequenced by immunoSEQ multiplex PCR; TCRdb stores in-frame clones only, minus some. The data hold tens of thousands of clones, with about 84% observed a single time. The sample consisted of peripheral blood. The receptors originated from a man between 45 and 60 years old with COVID-19, enrolled during active disease.

This clone showed up just a few times. The CDR3 DNA reads TGTGCCAGCAGCCCCCGCCGGAGCGGCGGTTACAATGAGCAGTTCTTC. Its translation: CASSPRRSGGYNEQFF. This chain links TRBV7-9 with TRBJ2-1, with D perhaps TRBD2 (5 bases). The CDR3 has 16 amino acids. Germline CDR1 and CDR2: SEHNR and FQNEAQ (reference sequence). V was clipped by 5 bases and J by 4 bases, with 18 bases between them.

V is TRBV24-1 and J is TRBJ1-1; TRBD1 matches at 8 bases. CDR1 and CDR2 from the germline V gene are KGHDR and SFDVKD. With 2 bases clipped from V and 11 bases from J, the junction kept 6 bases outside the gene matches. The CDR3 spans 13 residues. As DNA, the CDR3 is TGTGCCACCAGTGATTCGGGACAGGCGGTGGCTTTCTTT. Protein product: CATSDSGQAVAFF.

The rearrangement links TRBV12-5 to TRBJ2-5; TRBD2 aligns across 8 bases. V shed 4 bases and J 5 bases; nucleotides not matched to a gene: 24. The germline V gene has CDR1 LGHNT and CDR2 FRNRAP. The CDR3 loop spans 20 amino acids. The chain's CDR3 is CASGSGVFGGGNPRLETQYF. As DNA, the CDR3 is TGTGCTAGTGGTTCCGGGGTTTTCGGCGGGGGGAACCCGAGACTGGAGACCCAGTACTTC.

The rearrangement uses TRBV7-9 and TRBJ1-5, with TRBD1 identical over 7 bases. The CDR3 spans 14 residues. Germline lookup yields CDR1 SEHNR and CDR2 FQNEAQ (reference sequence). With 5 bases clipped from V and 6 bases from J, the junction kept 7 bases outside the gene matches. CDR3 protein: CASSDTGVSQPQHF. The CDR3 DNA sequence: TGTGCCAGCAGCGACACAGGGGTTTCTCAGCCCCAGCATTTT.

The rearrangement joins TRBV19 to TRBJ1-2, with 8 bases lining up with TRBD1. Trimming removed 4 bases from V and 7 bases from J; junction bases left unmatched: 8. Germline CDR1 reads LNHDA; CDR2 reads SQIVND (reference sequence). This CDR3 is built from 14 residues. The DNA of the CDR3 is TGTGCCAGTAGTAGGGGGGAGACAGGGGCTGGCTACACCTTC. This sequence encodes CASSRGETGAGYTF. The variable domain in full, with the rest retrieved from reference TRBV19 and TRBJ1-2, is DGGITQSPKYLFRKEGQNVTLSCEQNLNHDAMYWYRQDPGQGLRLIYYSQIVNDFQKGDIAEGYSVSREKKESFPLTVTSAQKNPTAFYLCASSRGETGAGYTFGSGTRLTVV.